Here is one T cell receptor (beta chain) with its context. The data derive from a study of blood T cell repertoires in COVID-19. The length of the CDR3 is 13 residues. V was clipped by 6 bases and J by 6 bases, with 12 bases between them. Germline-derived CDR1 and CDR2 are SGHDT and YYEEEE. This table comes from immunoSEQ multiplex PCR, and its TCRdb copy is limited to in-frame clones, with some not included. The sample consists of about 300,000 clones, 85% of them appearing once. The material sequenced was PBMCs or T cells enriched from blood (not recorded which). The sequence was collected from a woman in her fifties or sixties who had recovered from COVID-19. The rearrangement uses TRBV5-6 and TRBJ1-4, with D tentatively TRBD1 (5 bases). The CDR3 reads CASNQDSHEKLFF. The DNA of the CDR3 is TGTGCCAGCAACCAAGACAGTCATGAAAAACTGTTTTTT.